This is a list of T cell receptor beta chains from one sample in a study of cytomegalovirus exposure and HLA in healthy donors. Sequencing used immunoSEQ multiplex PCR; TCRdb keeps in-frame clones, though not all of them. The sample yields 90,000 to 150,000 clones, over 75% seen once. The sequencing input was PBMCs. These receptors came from a middle-aged man in good health and CMV-seropositive. Both conserved end residues are part of each CDR3. D genes are given only for firm matches. For some rows the clone size is stated as once, few or many, or as a class when expanded; others skip it.

. | . | TRBJ2-1 | TRBV5-1 | TGCGCCAGCAGCACCAGGACAGTCTACAATGAGCAGTTCTTC | CASSTRTVYNEQFF
TRBD2 | . | TRBJ2-2 | TRBV11-2 | TGTGCCAGCAGCGCAGGGACTAGCGGGGGGGCGAACACCGGGGAGCTGTTTTTT | CASSAGTSGGANTGELFF
TRBD1 | . | TRBJ1-4 | TRBV11-2 | TGTGCCAGCAGCTTAACGACAGGGGCGAGTGAAAAACTGTTTTTT | CASSLTTGASEKLFF
. | . | TRBJ2-2 | TRBV15 | TGTGCCACCAGCGAGGGCCACCTCACCGGGGAGCTGTTTTTT | CATSEGHLTGELFF
. | . | TRBJ1-2 | TRBV6-5 | TGTGCCAGCAGTTACCATACAGGGATCAACTATGGCTACACCTTC | CASSYHTGINYGYTF
. | . | TRBJ1-1 | TRBV10-3 | TGTGCCATCAGTGAGTCGGAGGGAGGCCTTCGGGGGAACACTGAAGCTTTCTTT | CAISESEGGLRGNTEAFF
. | . | TRBJ2-3 | TRBV5-1 | TGCGCCAGCAGCTTGGGGTCCAGCGCGGGTGCGTCAGATACGCAGTATTTT | CASSLGSSAGASDTQYF
TRBD2 | . | TRBJ2-3 | TRBV7-2 | TGTGCCAGCAGCCGGGGCAGGAGCGGGGGGTGGGCAGATACGCAGTATTTT | CASSRGRSGGWADTQYF
. | . | TRBJ2-2 | TRBV13 | TGTGCCAGCAGATATATCGGGTTGAACACCGGGGAGCTGTTTTTT | CASRYIGLNTGELFF
TRBD2 | . | TRBJ2-1 | TRBV27 | TGTGCCAGCAGTCCGCATCTAGCGGGGGGCAACAATGAGCAGTTCTTC | CASSPHLAGGNNEQFF
. | once | TRBJ1-5 | TRBV25-1 | TGTGCCGCGAATACAGGGTCGGGCAATCAGCCCCAGCATTTT | CAANTGSGNQPQHF
TRBD2 | . | TRBJ2-3 | TRBV11-3 | TGTGCCAGCAGCTCGGGACTAGCGGGGGGACCCACAGATACGCAGTATTTT | CASSSGLAGGPTDTQYF
TRBD1 | . | TRBJ1-1 | TRBV2 | TGTGCCAGCAGCAGCAGGGGGACTAACACTGAAGCTTTCTTT | CASSSRGTNTEAFF
TRBD2 | . | TRBJ2-1 | TRBV30 | TGTGCCTGGAGTGGACTAGCGGGGGGCGGGGGCTCCTACAATGAGCAGTTCTTC | CAWSGLAGGGGSYNEQFF
. | . | TRBJ1-4 | TRBV5-1 | TGCGCCAGCAGCGTGACCCCAGGGGACGCAACTAATGAAAAACTGTTTTTT | CASSVTPGDATNEKLFF
TRBD1 | . | TRBJ1-6 | TRBV5-6 | TGTGCCAGCAGCCGGACAGGGAACGGTTCACCCCTCCACTTT | CASSRTGNGSPLHF
. | . | TRBJ2-2 | TRBV12-5 | TGTGCTAGTGGTTTGGTAGCGGTACGTGGGGCCGGGGAGCTGTTTTTT | CASGLVAVRGAGELFF
. | . | TRBJ2-1 | TRBV11-3 | TGTGCCAGCAGCGAAAATACTAGGATCTACAATGAGCAGTTCTTC | CASSENTRIYNEQFF
TRBD2 | . | TRBJ2-3 | TRBV30 | TGTGCCTGGATAGATACCGGGACTAGCGGGGGGATCACAGATACGCAGTATTTT | CAWIDTGTSGGITDTQYF
. | few | TRBJ1-5 | TRBV30 | TGTGCCTGGAGCGGACAGCTCAATCAGCCCCAGCATTTT | CAWSGQLNQPQHF
TRBD1 | . | TRBJ1-1 | TRBV11-2 | TGTGCCAGCAGCTTGGAGGGGACAGGGGTCACTGAAGCTTTCTTT | CASSLEGTGVTEAFF
TRBD1 | . | TRBJ2-2 | TRBV7-7 | TGTGCTAGCAGCCGATTACAGGGGGCAACCGGGGAGCTGTTTTTT | CASSRLQGATGELFF
TRBD1 | . | TRBJ2-2 | TRBV7-6 | TGTGCCAGCAGCCCCCACTGGGACAGGGGGTTAACCGGGGAGCTGTTTTTT | CASSPHWDRGLTGELFF
TRBD1 | . | TRBJ1-2 | TRBV28 | TGTGCCAGCAGTACCGGACAGGCTAACTATGGCTACACCTTC | CASSTGQANYGYTF
. | . | TRBJ1-6 | TRBV25-1 | TGTGCCAGCGGAGCGGGGGGGATCGGTTCACCCCTCCACTTT | CASGAGGIGSPLHF
. | . | TRBJ2-7 | TRBV4-1 | TGCGCCAGCAGCCAAGTCCCCAACTCCTACGAGCAGTACTTC | CASSQVPNSYEQYF
. | . | TRBJ2-1 | TRBV4-1 | TGCGCCAGCAGCCAGGGACACGGGTCCTACAATGAGCAGTTCTTC | CASSQGHGSYNEQFF
TRBD1 | once | TRBJ1-2 | TRBV4-3 | TGCGCCAGCAGCCCCAGGGGGCAGGATGGCTACACCTTC | CASSPRGQDGYTF
TRBD1 | . | TRBJ1-1 | TRBV28 | TGTGCCAGCAGCCGGGACAGGTTAAGATCTGAAGCTTTCTTT | CASSRDRLRSEAFF
. | . | TRBJ2-2 | TRBV19 | TGTGCCAGTAGTATCCGCGGCAGGGCATGGACCGGGGAGCTGTTTTTT | CASSIRGRAWTGELFF
. | . | TRBJ2-7 | TRBV27 | TGTGCCAGCAGTTTGGGAGGTGGGGACAGTCGAAGCTCCTACGAGCAGTACTTC | CASSLGGGDSRSSYEQYF
TRBD1 | . | TRBJ2-7 | TRBV5-6 | TGTGCCAGCAGCTCTGGACAGGGGAGTTTCTACGAGCAGTACTTC | CASSSGQGSFYEQYF
. | few | TRBJ2-7 | TRBV2 | TGTGCCAGCAGTGATCCGATGGAGGACCTCTACGAGCAGTACTTC | CASSDPMEDLYEQYF
. | once | TRBJ1-4 | TRBV25-1 | TGTGCCAGTCATCAGGCAACTAATGAAAAACTGTTTTTT | CASHQATNEKLFF
TRBD1 | . | TRBJ2-5 | TRBV19 | TGTGCCAGTACCTATGGACAGGGGGCAGGGGAGACCCAGTACTTC | CASTYGQGAGETQYF
TRBD2 | . | TRBJ2-7 | TRBV15 | TGTGCCACCAGCAGAGCCCCCGGGGGGGGACCGATCTACGAGCAGTACTTC | CATSRAPGGGPIYEQYF
TRBD2 | few | TRBJ2-3 | TRBV4-3 | TGCGCCAGCAGCCAAGATAGGGGCGGGGGGGCATTAGATACGCAGTATTTT | CASSQDRGGGALDTQYF
TRBD2 | . | TRBJ2-1 | TRBV11-2 | TGTGCCAGCAGCTTAGATAGCGGGGGGGCGGGGCCGAGCTCCTACAATGAGCAGTTCTTC | CASSLDSGGAGPSSYNEQFF
. | . | TRBJ1-1 | TRBV7-3 | TGTGCCAGCAGCTTAACTCTTCAGACTCGAGCTTTCTTT | CASSLTLQTRAFF
TRBD1 | . | TRBJ1-1 | TRBV10-2 | TGCGCCAGCAGTGAGTACAGGGGAGAGACTGAAGCTTTCTTT | CASSEYRGETEAFF
. | . | TRBJ2-1 | TRBV7-2 | TGTGCCAGCAGCTTGGACACGTACAATGAGCAGTTCTTC | CASSLDTYNEQFF
TRBD2 | . | TRBJ2-5 | TRBV7-9 | TGTTCCAGCAGCTTAGCGGTAGCGGGGGGCCCGGAGACCCAGTACTTC | CSSSLAVAGGPETQYF
. | few | TRBJ1-3 | TRBV7-9 | TGTTCCAGCAGCTTACAGGCAGGATCTGGAAACACCATATATTTT | CSSSLQAGSGNTIYF
TRBD1 | . | TRBJ1-1 | TRBV30 | TGTGCCTGGATGATACAGGGGGGGATTAAGAACACTGAAGCTTTCTTT | CAWMIQGGIKNTEAFF
. | . | TRBJ2-5 | TRBV11-2 | TGTGCCAGCAGCTTAAAGTCGAGGGTGCAAGAGACCCAGTACTTC | CASSLKSRVQETQYF
. | . | TRBJ2-1 | TRBV30 | TGTGCCTGGAGTGCTCTAGCCAGCTCCTACAATGAGCAGTTCTTC | CAWSALASSYNEQFF
TRBD1 | . | TRBJ2-5 | TRBV9 | TGTGCCAGCAGTACAGGGGTTGAGACCCAGTACTTC | CASSTGVETQYF
. | . | TRBJ1-5 | TRBV28 | TGTGCCAGCAGTTGGAGTCGTCAGCCCCAGCATTTT | CASSWSRQPQHF
TRBD1 | once | TRBJ1-5 | TRBV5-5 | TGTGCCAGCAGTTCCGGGACAGGGGTGGATCAGCCCCAGCATTTT | CASSSGTGVDQPQHF
. | . | TRBJ1-1 | TRBV27 | TGTGCCAGCAGCTCCGGGTTTTTGGGCACTGAAGCTTTCTTT | CASSSGFLGTEAFF
TRBD1 | once | TRBJ2-5 | TRBV2 | TGTGCCAGCAACCGGGACAGGGGTCAAGAGACCCAGTACTTC | CASNRDRGQETQYF